Listed here are 24 T cell receptor beta chains from one sample, sequenced in a study of T cells after yellow fever vaccination. From the 5' RACE reads, TCRdb called clonotypes with MiXCR, one entry per CDR3 protein. This table holds 250,000 to 400,000 distinct CDR3 sequences, 3.5% to 4.5% found once. The sample in question was PBMCs, obtained 15 days after the yellow fever booster vaccination. These receptors were collected from a man younger than 35 who received the YFV17D yellow fever vaccine.

The chain joins TRBV4-3 to TRBJ1-3; D uncertain. Germline V gene lookup returns CDR1 LGHNA and CDR2 YSLEER. This CDR3 region has 19 residues. The germline V and J ends were trimmed by 0 bases and 2 bases, with 20 bases remaining between them. CDR3 sequence reads: CASSQDRIVLGSAGNTIYF. In nucleotides, the CDR3 is TGCGCCAGCAGCCAAGATCGGATCGTATTGGGAAGTGCTGGAAACACCATATATTTT.

The rearrangement joins TRBV7-9 to TRBJ2-1, with TRBD1 identical over 7 bases. The germline CDR1 and CDR2 sequences are SEHNR and FQNEAQ (reference sequence). The J segment lost 4 bases and the V segment lost 5 bases, leaving 8 bases of the junction unmatched. The CDR3 sequence is 15 residues long. The CDR3 sequence: CASSLLQGIYNEQFF. The DNA for the CDR3 is TGTGCCAGCAGCCTATTACAGGGGATTTACAATGAGCAGTTCTTC.

This clonotype was recorded many times. CDR3 sequence (DNA): TGCAGTGCTCCCCCACCCCAGGGGGCGGGACCTCAAGAGACCCAGTACTTC. Protein product: CSAPPPQGAGPQETQYF. V gene TRBV20-1 combines with J gene TRBJ2-5, with 8 bases lining up with TRBD1. The CDR3 spans 17 residues. CDR1 is DFQATT, CDR2 SNEGSKA, per germline (reference sequence). J lost 2 bases, V lost 5 bases, and 16 bases had no gene match.

This clonotype was counted at least ten times. The chain links TRBV29-1 to TRBJ2-3; D gene ambiguous. The CDR3 has 13 amino acids. V was cut by 4 bases and J by 6 bases, with 14 bases left in between. Germline lookup yields CDR1 SQVTM and CDR2 ANQGSEA. In DNA, the CDR3 is TGCAGCGTTGTGCCCTATCTTCGCGATACGCAGTATTTT. Its protein product is CSVVPYLRDTQYF.

This clonotype was observed many times. The chain combines TRBV20-1 with TRBJ1-3; 7 bases line up with TRBD1. The trim removed 5 bases at V and 4 bases at J, leaving 8 bases unmatched. Germline lookup yields CDR1 DFQATT and CDR2 SNEGSKA (reference sequence). CDR3 size: 14 residues. The CDR3 region is CSAPDRAWGNTIYF. CDR3 nucleotide sequence: TGCAGTGCTCCCGACAGGGCGTGGGGAAACACCATATATTTT.

This clonotype was detected a few times. The V call is TRBV6-1, the J call TRBJ2-1, with D possibly matching TRBD2 (7 bases). The CDR3 has 16 amino acids. Germline V CDR1 and CDR2: MNHNS, SASEGT. V lost 2 bases, J lost 4 bases, and 15 bases lay in between. The CDR3 DNA is TGTGCCAGCAGTGAATACGGGGGGACACAATACAATGAGCAGTTCTTC. As protein: CASSEYGGTQYNEQFF.

This clonotype was seen a handful of times. One end of the junction fails to match germline, which may point to a read error. V usage is TRBV7-7 and J usage is TRBJ2-3; TRBD2 aligns across 11 bases. Germline loops: CDR1 SSHAT, CDR2 FNYEAQ (reference sequence). The CDR3 runs to 18 residues. The CDR3 region is CASSSSLTSGGPTDTQYF. In DNA, the CDR3 is TGTGCTAGCAGCTCCAGTTTAACTAGCGGGGGACCCACAGATACGCAGTATTTT.

A few counts support this clonotype. The chain uses TRBV5-1 and TRBJ1-2; D is unclear. V was cut by 0 bases and J by 5 bases, with 8 bases left in between. The CDR3 length is 13 residues. The germline V gene has CDR1 SGHRS and CDR2 YFSETQ. The CDR3 coding sequence is TGCGCCAGCAGCTTGGGGATGGGGTATGGCTACACCTTC. Its translation: CASSLGMGYGYTF. The variable domain in full, with the rest retrieved from reference TRBV5-1 and TRBJ1-2, is KAGVTQTPRYLIKTRGQQVTLSCSPISGHRSVSWYQQTPGQGLQFLFEYFSETQRNKGNFPGRFSGRQFSNSRSEMNVSTLELGDSALYLCASSLGMGYGYTFGSGTRLTVV.

This clonotype has only a few counts. The gene calls are TRBV24-1 and TRBJ2-3; D tentatively reads TRBD1 or TRBD2 (5 bases each). The CDR3 is 14 amino acids. V was shortened by 4 bases and J by 0 bases, with 7 bases between the two germline ends. CDR1 KGHDR and CDR2 SFDVKD come from the germline V gene. The CDR3 DNA follows: TGTGCCACCAGTGACCGGGACAGCACAGATACGCAGTATTTT. Protein: CATSDRDSTDTQYF.

This chain links TRBV27 with TRBJ2-3; tentatively, D is TRBD1 (6 bases). The V and J ends lost 4 bases and 4 bases respectively, with 15 bases between them. In germline, CDR1 is MNHEY, CDR2 SMNVEV (reference sequence). The CDR3 has 15 residues. The CDR3 bases are TGTGCCAGCAGTTCCCGACAGGCCACGGCAGATACGCAGTATTTT. It encodes CASSSRQATADTQYF.

This clonotype was counted a few times. The genes are TRBV7-2 and TRBJ2-1; the D is unclear. Germline V gene data show CDR1 as SGHTA and CDR2 as FQGNSA. Trimming left V 2 bases short and J 6 bases short, with 14 bases between. This CDR3 has 15 residues. The DNA of the CDR3 is TGTGCCAGCAGCTTAAGTTCGGGTCGAGGCAATGAGCAGTTCTTC. This encodes CASSLSSGRGNEQFF.

This clonotype has at least ten counts. This sequence joins TRBV4-2 and TRBJ1-2, with D maybe TRBD1 (6 bases). The germline gives CDR1 LGHNA, CDR2 YNFKEQ. The CDR3 totals 16 residues. Trimming removed 3 bases at V and 0 bases at J, with 14 bases between. This chain's CDR3 is CASSHEGGPANYGYTF. In DNA form, the CDR3 reads TGTGCCAGCAGCCATGAAGGGGGGCCGGCTAACTATGGCTACACCTTC.

This clonotype has at least ten counts. The chain has TRBV12-3 or TRBV12-4 and TRBJ1-3; D is ambiguous. Trimming left V 5 bases short and J 0 bases short, with 8 bases between. The CDR3 contains 14 residues. The DNA for the CDR3 is TGTGCCAGCAGTCCCTCTAACTCTGGAAACACCATATATTTT. It yields the protein CASSPSNSGNTIYF.

This clonotype showed up many times. This chain joins TRBV5-5 and TRBJ1-1; D not resolved. Deletions cut 4 bases from V and 5 bases from J, with 15 bases between. The CDR3 runs 14 residues. Germline CDR1 SGHKS, CDR2 YYEKEE (reference sequence). The CDR3 nucleotides read TGTGCCAGCAGCGCCCGACAAGTTGAGACTGAAGCTTTCTTT. Protein: CASSARQVETEAFF.

This clonotype was detected many times. This sequence joins TRBV5-5 and TRBJ2-2, with D unresolved. The germline V gene encodes CDR1 SGHKS and CDR2 YYEKEE (reference sequence). The germline V and J ends were trimmed by 2 bases and 4 bases, with 3 bases remaining between them. The CDR3 is 12 residues long. CDR3 residues: CASSFATGELFF. The CDR3 DNA follows: TGTGCCAGCAGCTTCGCCACCGGGGAGCTGTTTTTT.

The chain carries TRBV5-1 and TRBJ1-1; tentative D call: TRBD1 (6 bases). V lost 4 bases and J lost 5, with 12 bases in between. The CDR3 length is 13 residues. Germline V gene lookup returns CDR1 SGHRS and CDR2 YFSETQ. The CDR3 here is CASSPRGATEAFF. In DNA form, the CDR3 reads TGCGCCAGCAGCCCCCGGGGGGCAACTGAAGCTTTCTTT.

At least ten counts were recorded for this clonotype. The rearrangement links TRBV30 to TRBJ1-1; D gene ambiguous. This CDR3 has 13 residues. Between the trimmed V and J ends, which lost 4 bases and 1 base, there was a span of 10 bases. CDR1 and CDR2 (germline): GTSNPN, SVGIG (reference sequence). This CDR3 reads CAWIKEGNTEAFF. The CDR3, as DNA: TGTGCCTGGATAAAGGAGGGGAACACTGAAGCTTTCTTT.

This chain links TRBV7-2 with TRBJ1-2, with 9 bases matching TRBD1. This CDR3 region has 14 residues. Losses at the gene ends were 1 base for V and 7 bases for J; bases not matched to a gene: 4. Germline CDR1 SGHTA, CDR2 FQGNSA. Here the CDR3 DNA reads TGTGCCAGCAGCTTAGACAGGGGGCAGCGTGGCTACACCTTC. This encodes CASSLDRGQRGYTF.

This clonotype was counted at least ten times. This sequence joins TRBV20-1 and TRBJ2-3; 10 nucleotides line up with TRBD1. The germline V gene encodes CDR1 DFQATT and CDR2 SNEGSKA (reference sequence). This CDR3 comprises 13 residues. V trimming: 4 bases; J trimming: 6 bases; junction bases outside the gene matches: 4. DNA for the CDR3: TGCAGTGCTACGAGACAGGGGGCGGATACGCAGTATTTT. Translating it yields CSATRQGADTQYF.

This clonotype was counted many times. This chain joins TRBV2 and TRBJ1-1, with D possibly TRBD1 on 6 matching bases. The CDR3 extends over 16 amino acids. Germline loops: CDR1 SNHLY, CDR2 FYNNEI. The ends were cut back, 2 bases at V and 1 base at J, with 14 bases in the middle. As DNA, the CDR3 is TGTGCCAGCAGTGAAAGGGGGGGGGAAAAGAACACTGAAGCTTTCTTT. Its protein is CASSERGGEKNTEAFF.

Many counts were recorded for this clonotype. The V gene is TRBV6-4, the J gene TRBJ2-7; maybe TRBD2 (6 bases). The ends were cut back, 3 bases at V and 7 bases at J, with 7 bases in the middle. This CDR3 spans 11 amino acids. In germline, CDR1 is MRHNA, CDR2 SNTAGT. The DNA for the CDR3 is TGTGCCAGCAGTGATCGGGGGGAGCAGTACGTC. Encoded protein: CASSDRGEQYV.

This clonotype was observed at least ten times. The CDR3 is CASSLAVPPNSPLHF. In DNA, the CDR3 is TGCGCCAGCAGCCTCGCCGTTCCCCCTAATTCACCCCTCCACTTT. V usage is TRBV5-1 and J usage is TRBJ1-6; D is uncertain. The germline V and J ends were trimmed by 4 bases and 6 bases, with 14 bases remaining between them. Germline V CDR1 and CDR2: SGHRS, YFSETQ. The CDR3 sequence is 15 residues long.

This chain links TRBV12-3 or TRBV12-4 with TRBJ2-1; D is ambiguous. CDR3 size: 13 residues. V lost 7 bases to trimming and J lost 3 bases, with 10 bases between them. As DNA, the CDR3 is TGTGCCAGCACCACGACAATCTACAATGAGCAGTTCTTC. Protein product: CASTTTIYNEQFF.

This clonotype showed up many times. This rearrangement joins TRBV5-5 to TRBJ2-3, with D unclear. Deletions cut 4 bases from V and 5 bases from J, with 20 bases between. Germline V lookup: CDR1 SGHKS, CDR2 YYEKEE (reference sequence). The CDR3 is 16 residues long. The CDR3: CASSRMGGPTGDTQYF. In DNA, the CDR3 is TGTGCCAGCAGCCGGATGGGCGGACCCACCGGAGATACGCAGTATTTT.